The present T cell receptor (beta chain) was sequenced within a study of glioma-infiltrating T cells after dendritic cell vaccination. The time point is: after dendritic cell vaccination, including at tumor progression/relapse. Patients had residual fresh-frozen tumor tissue and more than two years of survival data. Up to roughly 2 ug genomic DNA was used for TCRB CDR3 amplification. The primer mix had 60 V beta and 13 J beta primers. Assay: immunoSEQ multiplex PCR; the TCRdb copy retains only in-frame clones and omits some. The sample lists over 65,000 clones, around 85% occurring once. The V gene's germline CDR1 is MGHRA and CDR2 YSYEKL. The CDR3 consists of 14 residues. With 3 bases clipped from V and 4 bases from J, the junction kept 6 bases outside the gene matches.

This TCR came from a human donor with glioblastoma. The specimen was blood, collected after dendritic cell vaccination. V gene TRBV4-1 combines with J gene TRBJ2-7; 7 bases agree with TRBD1. The CDR3 sequence: CASSQWTGLYEQYF. The DNA for the CDR3 is TGCGCCAGCAGCCAGTGGACAGGTCTGTACGAGCAGTACTTC.